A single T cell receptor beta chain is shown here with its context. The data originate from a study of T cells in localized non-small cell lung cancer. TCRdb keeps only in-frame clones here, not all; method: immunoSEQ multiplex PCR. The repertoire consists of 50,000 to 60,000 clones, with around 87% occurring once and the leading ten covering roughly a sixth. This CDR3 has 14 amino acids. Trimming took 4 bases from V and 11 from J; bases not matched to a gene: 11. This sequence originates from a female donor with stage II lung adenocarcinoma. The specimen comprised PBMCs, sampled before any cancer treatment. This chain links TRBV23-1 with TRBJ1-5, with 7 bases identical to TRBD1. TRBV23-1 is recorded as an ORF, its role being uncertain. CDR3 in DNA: TGCGCCAGCAGTCTCTGGACAGGAGATCCGGCCCAGCATTTT. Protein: CASSLWTGDPAQHF.